These 7 T cell receptor beta chains share one sample of origin, sequenced in a study of shared clonotypes between healthy human individuals (dated by TCRdb to the early 2020s). The library came from the immunoSEQ multiplex PCR assay. TCRdb took this table from immuneACCESS and kept in-frame rearrangements with V and J called. Such tables lack part of the clones; where checked against another copy, unresolved V genes explain under half of the gap, and the rest is unexplained. This sample has millions of clones in its table, and over 85% of those were observed once. The ten top clones hold 0.13% to 0.15% of the sample. Sequenced: naive CD4+ T cells sorted from blood. The cell subset or site label for this specimen denotes: CD45RA+ positively selected. The receptors were gathered from a man aged 18 to 29 in good health.

The chain carries TRBV7-6 and TRBJ1-1; TRBD1 matches 7 bases. V gave up 5 bases and J gave up 4 bases; unmatched junction bases: 7. Germline assignment: CDR1 SGHVS and CDR2 FNYEAQ. The CDR3 runs 14 residues. CDR3: CASSRQGGVTEAFF. Written as DNA, the CDR3 is TGTGCCAGCAGCCGACAGGGTGGAGTCACTGAAGCTTTCTTT. Full variable domain (rest looked up from reference TRBV7-6 and TRBJ1-1): GAGVSQSPRYKVTKRGQDVALRCDPISGHVSLYWYRQALGQGPEFLTYFNYEAQQDKSGLPNDRFSAERPEGSISTLTIQRTEQRDSAMYRCASSRQGGVTEAFFGQGTRLTVV.

This clone was seen a handful of times. CDR3 protein: CASSIGQPRMNTEAFF. The CDR3 coding sequence is TGTGCCAGTAGTATCGGGCAGCCCCGAATGAACACTGAAGCTTTCTTT. The gene calls are TRBV19 and TRBJ1-1, with D unclear. The CDR3 consists of 16 residues. Germline CDR1 and CDR2: LNHDA and SQIVND (reference sequence). Trimming removed 3 bases at V and 0 bases at J, with 14 bases between.

This rearrangement joins TRBV11-2 to TRBJ1-2; TRBD1 matches at 9 bases. With 4 bases clipped from V and 8 bases from J, the junction kept 11 bases outside the gene matches. CDR3 length: 15 amino acids. CDR1 and CDR2 from the germline V gene are SGHAT and FQNNGV. CDR3: CASSSSGQGFVGYTF. The CDR3 nucleotides read TGTGCCAGCAGCTCGAGTGGACAGGGGTTCGTAGGCTACACCTTC.

The chain joins TRBV28 to TRBJ2-5, with 8 bases identical to TRBD2. CDR3 length: 15 amino acids. Germline V gene sequence: CDR1 MDHEN, CDR2 SYDVKM. V lost 2 bases to trimming and J lost 3 bases; unmatched junction nucleotides: 5. The CDR3 DNA reads TGTGCCAGCAGTTTAGAAAGCGGGGGAAAAGAGACCCAGTACTTC. Residues: CASSLESGGKETQYF.

The V and J genes are TRBV11-2 and TRBJ1-1; possibly TRBD1 for D (5 bases). This CDR3 has 14 residues. Germline V CDR1 and CDR2: SGHAT, FQNNGV. Trimming took 1 base from V and 3 from J, leaving 9 bases between them. DNA for the CDR3: TGTGCCAGCAGCTTAGCAGGGTCGTACACTGAAGCTTTCTTT. Translating gives CASSLAGSYTEAFF.

The chain couples TRBV25-1 to TRBJ1-6; D gene unclear. Germline V gene data show CDR1 as MGHDK and CDR2 as SYGVNS. The ends were cut back, 6 bases at V and 9 bases at J, with 18 bases in the middle. This CDR3 has 15 residues. The CDR3 DNA reads TGTGCCAGCAGACCGAATACGGCGTCGCGTTCACCCCTCCACTTT. Translated, it gives CASRPNTASRSPLHF. The whole variable domain, remainder taken from reference TRBV25-1 and TRBJ1-6, is EADIYQTPRYLVIGTGKKITLECSQTMGHDKMYWYQQDPGMELHLIHYSYGVNSTEKGDLSSESTVSRIRTEHFPLTLESARPSHTSQYLCASRPNTASRSPLHFGNGTRLTVT.

This clone was found a few times. CDR3 sequence reads: CASSAGTGMTGELFF. The CDR3 nucleotides are TGTGCCAGTAGTGCCGGGACAGGGATGACCGGGGAGCTGTTTTTT. This sequence joins TRBV19 and TRBJ2-2, with 9 bases that match TRBD1. V gave up 5 bases and J gave up 5 bases; unmatched junction bases: 6. Per germline, CDR1 LNHDA and CDR2 SQIVND (reference sequence). The CDR3 has 15 residues.